This T cell receptor beta chain is drawn from a study of early T cells in non-severe SARS-CoV-2 infection. TCRdb ran MiXCR on the 5' RACE reads and lists one entry per CDR3 protein. The sample consists of roughly 48,000 distinct CDR3 sequences, around 8% of them appearing once. This clonotype came up many times. CDR1 SNHLY and CDR2 FYNNEI come from the germline V gene. Trimming cost V 7 bases and J 4 bases; bases outside gene matches: 5. This CDR3 region has 15 residues. This chain connects TRBV2 to TRBJ2-3; TRBD2 aligns across 13 bases. Sequencing was carried out using whole blood. The receptor comes from an adult who was a healthcare worker with PCR-confirmed SARS-CoV-2 infection or an uninfected control (not recorded which). The CDR3 region is CASTTSGGAADTQYF. DNA of the CDR3: TGTGCCAGCACAACTAGCGGGGGGGCCGCAGATACGCAGTATTTT.